A single sample is the source of the 15 T cell receptor beta chains below, sequenced in a study of T cell repertoires in cytomegalovirus infection. TCRdb itself ran the reads through MiXCR, one entry per CDR3 protein. The top ten hold around 50% of the sample, which has approximately 81,000 distinct CDR3 sequences, approximately 24% seen once. What these receptors recognize is not known. This sample comprised CD8+ T cells from cultured PBMCs, obtained from culture after CMV antigen stimulation. The receptors were gathered from a human donor in good health (CMV status not recorded). Some clones in this sample may be carry-over from other donors' samples.

At least ten counts were recorded for this clonotype. The rearrangement joins TRBV28 to TRBJ2-1; TRBD2 matches 10 bases. Germline CDR1 is MDHEN and CDR2 is SYDVKM. CDR3 length: 15 amino acids. V trimming: 6 bases; J trimming: 4 bases; junction bases outside the gene matches: 6. DNA of the CDR3: TGTGCCAGCAGGAACAGCGGGGGGGAGTACAATGAGCAGTTCTTC. This encodes CASRNSGGEYNEQFF.

DNA for the CDR3: TGTGCCAGCGAGACTAGCGGGGCATTTGAGCAGTACTTC. Translation gives CASETSGAFEQYF. This chain uses TRBV6-8 with TRBJ2-7, with TRBD2 matching over 11 bases. CDR3 length equals 13 residues. The trim removed 8 bases at V and 7 bases at J, leaving 7 bases unmatched. CDR1 MNHGY and CDR2 SAAAGT come from the germline V gene.

This clonotype was observed at least ten times. This chain joins TRBV4-1 and TRBJ1-2, with 7 bases lining up with TRBD1. The CDR3 runs 17 residues. Trimming cost V 4 bases and J 0 bases; bases outside gene matches: 11. Germline V gene data show CDR1 as MGHRA and CDR2 as YSYEKL. CDR3 protein: CASSLDRGLPSNYGYTF. CDR3 DNA sequence: TGCGCCAGCAGCCTAGATAGGGGGCTCCCGTCTAACTATGGCTACACCTTC.

This clonotype has a single count. The chain employs TRBV20-1 and TRBJ2-7, with 8 bases aligning to TRBD1. CDR3 length: 14 residues. V was clipped by 3 bases and J by 6 bases; unmatched bases: 10. Germline CDR1 reads DFQATT; CDR2 reads SNEGSKA (reference sequence). For the CDR3, the DNA is TGCAGTGCTAGGCCGGACAGGGTCGGCGGCGAGCAGTACTTC. Residues: CSARPDRVGGEQYF.

This clonotype appeared many times. The J gene is TRBJ1-4, the V gene TRBV7-9; possible D gene TRBD1, 5 bases. Per germline, CDR1 SEHNR and CDR2 FQNEAQ (reference sequence). The CDR3 is 14 residues long. V lost 5 bases and J 6 bases, leaving 13 bases between the germline ends. This CDR3 is CASSHPRADEKLFF. The CDR3 coding sequence is TGTGCCAGCAGCCATCCCAGGGCGGATGAAAAACTGTTTTTT.

Only a few counts were recorded for this clonotype. This sequence joins TRBV12-3 or TRBV12-4 and TRBJ1-1; D ambiguous. The CDR3 loop spans 15 amino acids. The V gene lost 2 bases and the J gene lost 1 base, with 11 bases spanning the gap. The CDR3 coding sequence is TGTGCCAGCAGTTTAAATGAAGGCTGGAACACTGAAGCTTTCTTT. Protein sequence: CASSLNEGWNTEAFF.

On this clonotype: At one of its ends the junction is not consistent with the germline gene, which may arise from a read error. CDR3 loop: CASSYGEEDTQYF. Here the CDR3 DNA reads TGTGCTAGCAGCTACGGAGAGGAGGATACGCAGTATTTT. The chain uses TRBV7-6 and TRBJ2-3; D remains ambiguous. Germline CDR1 is SGHVS and CDR2 is FNYEAQ. The CDR3 consists of 13 residues.

Worth noting for this clonotype: A much larger clone sits a single nucleotide away, making a read error possible. The chain carries TRBV7-6 and TRBJ2-2, with D perhaps matching TRBD2 (5 bases). The V gene lost 6 bases and the J gene lost 0 bases, with 17 bases spanning the gap. The CDR3 runs 17 residues. CDR1 is SGHVS and CDR2 is FNYEAQ in the germline V gene. The DNA of the CDR3 is TGTGCCAGCAGTTACACCCTAGCTCCCTCGAACACCGGGGAGCTGTTTTTT. Its translation is CASSYTLAPSNTGELFF.

The V call is TRBV6-2 or TRBV6-3, the J call TRBJ2-1; 8 bases agree with TRBD2. The germline V gene has CDR1 MNHEY and CDR2 SVGEGT. The J segment lost 8 bases and the V segment lost 6 bases, leaving 9 bases of the junction unmatched. The CDR3 totals 14 residues. The CDR3 region has the DNA TGTGCCAGCAGCTGGGGAGCGGGGGCATATGAGCAGTTCTTC. It specifies CASSWGAGAYEQFF.

Comment on this clonotype: The junction differs from germline at one of its ends, possibly a read error. The chain has TRBV28 and TRBJ1-1, with D maybe TRBD1 (5 bases). CDR3 length: 14 residues. The germline CDR1 and CDR2 sequences are MDHEN and SYDVKM. The CDR3 DNA reads as TGTGCCAACAGTTTCCTCGGGGGTAACACTGAAGCTTTCTTT. It encodes CANSFLGGNTEAFF.

By its share, this clonotype is large. V and J are TRBV6-1 and TRBJ1-2, with 10 nucleotides matching TRBD1. CDR1 is MNHNS, CDR2 SASEGT, per germline. This CDR3 comprises 14 residues. V was clipped by 6 bases and J by 3 bases; unmatched bases: 4. CDR3 region: CASRDRGFDYGYTF. CDR3 in DNA: TGTGCCAGCAGGGACAGGGGGTTTGACTATGGCTACACCTTC.

The rearrangement links TRBV12-3 or TRBV12-4 to TRBJ1-3; 7 bases align to TRBD1. The ends lost 8 bases at V and 0 bases at J; junction bases unmatched: 4. The CDR3 length is 14 residues. The CDR3 DNA follows: TGTGCCAGCGGACAGGCGAGCTCTGGAAACACCATATATTTT. As protein: CASGQASSGNTIYF.

This clonotype occurred a few times. The chain employs TRBV12-3 or TRBV12-4 and TRBJ1-4; TRBD1 aligns across 7 bases. V trimming: 7 bases; J trimming: 8 bases; junction bases outside the gene matches: 7. The CDR3 is made up of 13 amino acids. Here the CDR3 reads CASTLGGREKLFF. The CDR3 DNA reads TGTGCCAGCACCCTAGGGGGCCGGGAAAAACTGTTTTTT.

This clonotype showed up just a few times. Written as DNA, the CDR3 is TGTGCCAGCAGTCCGCTCAGGGGGTCGGGAAACACCATATATTTT. It translates to CASSPLRGSGNTIYF. The chain employs TRBV12-3 or TRBV12-4 and TRBJ1-3, with 7 nucleotides matching TRBD1. V lost 5 bases, J lost 4 bases, and 8 bases stayed unmatched. This CDR3 spans 15 amino acids.

This chain joins TRBV27 and TRBJ2-1; 7 bases line up with TRBD2. CDR1 is MNHEY, CDR2 SMNVEV, per germline (reference sequence). V lost 2 bases to trimming and J lost 0 bases; unmatched junction nucleotides: 4. The CDR3 runs 16 residues. The CDR3 region is CASSLRREFSYNEQFF. CDR3 coding DNA: TGTGCCAGCAGTTTACGGCGGGAGTTCTCCTACAATGAGCAGTTCTTC.